One sample yielded the 3 T cell receptor beta chains listed below, sequenced in a study of Graves' ophthalmopathy and Graves' hyperthyroidism. The authors amplified TCR beta CDR3 regions, and they did so from RNA transcripts for repertoire sequencing. HTBI-primed RT-PCR formed the first round, and a multiplex PCR formed the second. TCRdb recomputed calls from the multiplex PCR reads with MiXCR, one row per CDR3 protein. The data hold 500,000 to 800,000 distinct CDR3 sequences, with roughly two fifths observed a single time. The source material was peripheral blood. These receptors were taken from an adult man with Graves' ophthalmopathy.

This clonotype came up many times. The chain couples TRBV14 to TRBJ2-7; D is unclear. This CDR3 has 13 residues. V was cut by 3 bases and J by 3 bases, with 9 bases left in between. Germline V CDR1 and CDR2: SGHDN, FVKESK. CDR3 in DNA: TGTGCCAGCAGCCATGGTCTGCACTACGAGCAGTACTTC. This codes for CASSHGLHYEQYF.

The chain carries TRBV20-1 and TRBJ2-5; TRBD2 matches 10 bases. CDR1 and CDR2 from the germline V gene are DFQATT and SNEGSKA (reference sequence). V gave up 0 bases and J gave up 0 bases; unmatched junction bases: 4. This CDR3 is built from 16 residues. The CDR3 protein is CSARDELAGDQETQYF. In DNA form, the CDR3 reads TGCAGTGCTAGAGATGAGCTAGCGGGGGACCAAGAGACCCAGTACTTC.

This clonotype has at least ten counts. The chain employs TRBV29-1 and TRBJ2-5, with 9 bases matching TRBD2. Losses at the gene ends were 6 bases for V and 4 bases for J; bases not matched to a gene: 12. CDR3 size: 15 residues. Germline CDR1 SQVTM, CDR2 ANQGSEA. This chain's CDR3 is CSVAEVAGVGETQYF. The CDR3, as DNA: TGCAGCGTCGCAGAGGTAGCGGGAGTTGGAGAGACCCAGTACTTC. The complete variable domain, with remaining parts taken from reference TRBV29-1 and TRBJ2-5, reads SAVISQKPSRDICQRGTSLTIQCQVDSQVTMMFWYRQQPGQSLTLIATANQGSEATYESGFVIDKFPISRPNLTFSTLTVSNMSPEDSSIYLCSVAEVAGVGETQYFGPGTRLLVL.